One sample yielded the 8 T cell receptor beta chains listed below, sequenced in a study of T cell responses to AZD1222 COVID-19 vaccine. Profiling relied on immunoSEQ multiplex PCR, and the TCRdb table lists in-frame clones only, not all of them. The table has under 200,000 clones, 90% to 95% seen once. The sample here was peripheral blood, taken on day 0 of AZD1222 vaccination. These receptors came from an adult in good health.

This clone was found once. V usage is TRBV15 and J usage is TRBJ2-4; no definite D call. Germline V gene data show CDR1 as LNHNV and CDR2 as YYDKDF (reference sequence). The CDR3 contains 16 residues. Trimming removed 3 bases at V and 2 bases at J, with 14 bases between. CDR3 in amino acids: CATSSPRSDSKNIQYF. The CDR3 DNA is TGTGCCACCAGCAGTCCCCGGTCAGACTCCAAAAACATTCAGTACTTC.

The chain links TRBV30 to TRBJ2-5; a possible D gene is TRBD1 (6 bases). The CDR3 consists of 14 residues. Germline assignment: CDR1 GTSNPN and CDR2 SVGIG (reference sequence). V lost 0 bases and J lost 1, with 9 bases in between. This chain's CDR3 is CAWSVLRGQETQYF. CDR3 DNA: TGTGCCTGGAGTGTACTCAGGGGCCAAGAGACCCAGTACTTC.

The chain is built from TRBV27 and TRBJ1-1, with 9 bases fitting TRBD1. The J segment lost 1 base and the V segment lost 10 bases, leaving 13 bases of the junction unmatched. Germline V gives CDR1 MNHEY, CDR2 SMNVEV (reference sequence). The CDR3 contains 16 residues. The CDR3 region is CATLLTGGVPNTEAFF. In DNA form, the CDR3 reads TGTGCCACCCTTCTAACAGGGGGCGTCCCGAACACTGAAGCTTTCTTT.

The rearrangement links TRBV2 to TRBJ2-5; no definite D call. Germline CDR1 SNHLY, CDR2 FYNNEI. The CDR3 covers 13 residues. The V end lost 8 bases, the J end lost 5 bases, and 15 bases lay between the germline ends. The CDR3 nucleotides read TGTGCCAGCGTTTTTGGGGTGGGGGAGACCCAGTACTTC. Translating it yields CASVFGVGETQYF.

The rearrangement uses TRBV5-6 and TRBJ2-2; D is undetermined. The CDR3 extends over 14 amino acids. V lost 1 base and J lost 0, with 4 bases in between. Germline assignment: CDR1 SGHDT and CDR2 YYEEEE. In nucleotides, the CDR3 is TGTGCCAGCAGCTTGTGGGCGAACACCGGGGAGCTGTTTTTT. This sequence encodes CASSLWANTGELFF.

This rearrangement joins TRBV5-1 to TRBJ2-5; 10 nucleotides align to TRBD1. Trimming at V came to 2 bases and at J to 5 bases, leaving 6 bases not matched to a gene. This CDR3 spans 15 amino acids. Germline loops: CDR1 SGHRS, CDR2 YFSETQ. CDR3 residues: CASSFGTGVDETQYF. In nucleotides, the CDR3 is TGCGCCAGCAGCTTCGGGACAGGGGTGGATGAGACCCAGTACTTC.

The CDR3 nucleotides read TGTGCCAGCAGCCCTCGGGACAGCTATGGCTACACCTTC. Amino acid sequence: CASSPRDSYGYTF. The rearrangement joins TRBV9 to TRBJ1-2; 7 bases map to TRBD1. The germline V gene has CDR1 SGDLS and CDR2 YYNGEE. The V and J ends lost 4 bases and 4 bases, in that order; junction bases with no gene match: 4. This CDR3 has 13 residues. The variable domain in full, completed from reference TRBV9 and TRBJ1-2, reads DSGVTQTPKHLITATGQRVTLRCSPRSGDLSVYWYQQSLDQGLQFLIQYYNGEERAKGNILERFSAQQFPDLHSELNLSSLELGDSALYFCASSPRDSYGYTFGSGTRLTVV.

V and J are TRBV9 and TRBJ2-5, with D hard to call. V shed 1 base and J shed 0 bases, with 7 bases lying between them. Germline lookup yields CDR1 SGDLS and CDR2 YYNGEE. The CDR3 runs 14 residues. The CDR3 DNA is TGTGCCAGCAGCGTATCGGCCTACCAAGAGACCCAGTACTTC. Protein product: CASSVSAYQETQYF.